This T cell receptor (beta chain) was sequenced during a study of response to subunit inactivated influenza vaccine. There are 10 residues in the CDR3. Germline V gives CDR1 SNHLY, CDR2 FYNNEI. The V gene lost 3 bases and the J gene lost 7 bases, with 4 bases spanning the gap. Via MiXCR, TCRdb re-called the RT-PCR reads, giving one row per CDR3 protein. The table shows around 480,000 distinct CDR3 sequences, with 10% to 11% occurring only once. This sequence was found in a man between 50 and 59 years old who received an inactivated influenza vaccine. Sequencing was performed on PBMCs from blood, taken roughly 45 days after vaccination. This chain links TRBV2 with TRBJ2-7, with D unclear. The CDR3 is CASSDEEQYF. The CDR3 DNA is TGTGCCAGCAGTGACGAGGAGCAGTACTTC.